This paragraph covers one T cell receptor (beta chain) sequence. Its antigen is currently unknown. A read error may explain this, as a much larger clone is one base away. Given the absence of the conserved phenylalanine or tryptophan at the CDR3 end, a read error is likely. The data are from a study of blood T cells in healthy people across ages. Study context: Every two T cells gave about one barcoded beta molecule via template switching.

Through a sample-barcoded 5' primer and a J-beta primer mix, a second PCR was run for roughly 6 to 11 cycles. TCRdb re-called the 5' RACE reads through MiXCR, storing one row per CDR3 protein. The sample lists some 900,000 distinct CDR3 sequences, 25% to 30% seen once, with 15% to 20% in the top ten. Overall study results and limits: Per million T cells, the diversity of TCR beta decreased roughly linearly as age advanced.

The CDR3 loop spans 14 amino acids. Trimming at V came to 3 bases and at J to 7 bases, leaving 8 bases not matched to a gene. The TCR originated in a woman older than 75 in good health. Sequencing input: blood. The chain couples TRBV12-3 or TRBV12-4 to TRBJ1-2; TRBD1 aligns across 7 bases. The CDR3 sequence: CASSFGQAFGGYTV. The CDR3 region has the DNA TGTGCCAGCAGTTTCGGACAGGCCTTCGGTGGCTACACCGTC.